Listed here are 20 T cell receptor beta chains from one sample, sequenced in a study of blood T cell repertoires in COVID-19. TCRdb keeps only in-frame clones here, not all; method: immunoSEQ multiplex PCR. The repertoire holds 150,000 to 200,000 clones, with around 81% as singletons. Sequencing was carried out using peripheral blood. The receptor source for this set is a man in his 70s with active or convalescent COVID-19.

The sample holds a few counts of this clone. The chain uses TRBV6-2 or TRBV6-3 and TRBJ2-1, with D perhaps matching TRBD2 (5 bases). CDR1 is MNHEY and CDR2 is SVGEGT in the germline V gene. This CDR3 has 12 amino acids. With 5 bases removed from V and 10 bases from J, the gap between germline ends came to 12 bases. This CDR3 is CASSPREREQFF. CDR3 in DNA: TGTGCCAGCAGTCCCCGAGAGCGGGAGCAGTTCTTC.

The chain joins TRBV19 to TRBJ2-7; possibly TRBD2 for D (6 bases). V gave up 5 bases and J gave up 0 bases, with 14 bases separating them. CDR1 LNHDA and CDR2 SQIVND come from the germline V gene (reference sequence). The CDR3 is 15 amino acids. CDR3 loop: CASSLGLASSYEQYF. CDR3 nucleotide sequence: TGTGCCAGTAGTCTGGGACTGGCAAGCTCCTACGAGCAGTACTTC.

The CDR3 DNA sequence: TGTGCCAGCAGCGCCCACGCGGACAGTAATCAGCCCCAGCATTTT. Encoded protein: CASSAHADSNQPQHF. The chain is built from TRBV9 and TRBJ1-5; possible D gene TRBD1, 6 bases. Looked up from germline, CDR1 is SGDLS and CDR2 is YYNGEE. Trimming took 3 bases from V and 4 from J, leaving 14 bases between them. The length of the CDR3 is 15 residues.

The chain uses TRBV6-6 and TRBJ2-1; 11 nucleotides align to TRBD2. Germline V gene sequence: CDR1 MNHNY, CDR2 SVGAGI (reference sequence). The V segment lost 4 bases and the J segment 14 bases; nucleotides outside the gene matches: 10. The CDR3 is 14 residues long. CDR3 coding DNA: TGTGCCAGCAGTTCGGACTCTAGCGGGAGGTCTGAGTTCTTC. Its protein product is CASSSDSSGRSEFF.

This clone came up a few times. The chain carries TRBV7-9 and TRBJ1-5; no definite D call. In germline, CDR1 is SEHNR, CDR2 FQNEAQ (reference sequence). CDR3 length equals 14 residues. Trimming cost V 1 base and J 3 bases, with 7 bases left between them. The CDR3 region has the DNA TGTGCCAGCAGCTTAGGCAGTACCAATCAGCCCCAGCATTTT. Residues: CASSLGSTNQPQHF.

The V call is TRBV7-9, the J call TRBJ2-5; D is unclear. This CDR3 has 11 residues. Germline lookup yields CDR1 SEHNR and CDR2 FQNEAQ (reference sequence). V was clipped by 6 bases and J by 4 bases, with 6 bases between them. CDR3 loop: CASSNPETQYF. The CDR3 DNA reads as TGTGCCAGCAGTAATCCAGAGACCCAGTACTTC.

This clone was seen a single time. V and J are TRBV5-1 and TRBJ2-5, with 10 positions matching TRBD1. V was clipped by 2 bases and J by 5 bases; unmatched bases: 6. The CDR3 runs 15 residues. Per the germline V gene, CDR1 is SGHRS and CDR2 is YFSETQ. The CDR3 is CASSFLTGGDETQYF. CDR3 DNA sequence: TGCGCCAGCAGCTTCCTGACAGGGGGCGATGAGACCCAGTACTTC.

The gene calls are TRBV5-5 and TRBJ1-2, with D possibly TRBD1 on 6 matching bases. Trimming took 2 bases from V and 2 from J, leaving 10 bases between them. Germline V lookup: CDR1 SGHKS, CDR2 YYEKEE (reference sequence). This CDR3 region has 14 residues. For the CDR3, the DNA is TGTGCCAGCAGCTTTCGGACAGAAAACTATGGCTACACCTTC. The encoded protein is CASSFRTENYGYTF.

The gene calls are TRBV5-1 and TRBJ2-7; TRBD1 agrees at 11 bases. V shed 0 bases and J 5 bases; nucleotides not matched to a gene: 1. CDR3 size: 14 residues. Germline CDR1 is SGHRS and CDR2 is YFSETQ. CDR3: CASSLGTGGNEQYF. The DNA of the CDR3 is TGCGCCAGCAGCTTGGGGACAGGGGGCAACGAGCAGTACTTC.

V and J are TRBV3-1 (or the pseudogene TRBV3-2) and TRBJ2-7; D possibly corresponds to TRBD2 (6 bases). V dropped 0 bases and J dropped 7 bases, with 13 bases sitting between them. The CDR3 runs to 14 residues. In germline, CDR1 is LGHDT, CDR2 YNNKEL (reference sequence). In DNA, the CDR3 is TGTGCCAGCAGCCAAGAATGGGGGGTAAGGGAGCAGTACTTC. Translated: CASSQEWGVREQYF.

This clone was observed once. The V call is TRBV7-9, the J call TRBJ2-3, with 7 bases lining up with TRBD1. The CDR3 has 14 residues. The germline gives CDR1 SEHNR, CDR2 FQNEAQ (reference sequence). Trimming cost V 5 bases and J 2 bases; bases outside gene matches: 4. The CDR3 nucleotides are TGTGCCAGCAGCCCCAGGGGGATCACAGATACGCAGTATTTT. It yields the protein CASSPRGITDTQYF.

The chain employs TRBV15 and TRBJ2-2, with D maybe TRBD1 (6 bases). Germline V gene lookup returns CDR1 LNHNV and CDR2 YYDKDF (reference sequence). The CDR3 is 16 amino acids. The ends were cut back, 3 bases at V and 0 bases at J, with 11 bases in the middle. The CDR3 is CATSRAGTPNTGELFF. CDR3 nucleotides: TGTGCCACCAGCAGGGCCGGGACACCGAACACCGGGGAGCTGTTTTTT.

The gene calls are TRBV5-5 and TRBJ2-7, with D possibly being TRBD1 (6 bases). The CDR3 has 15 amino acids. Looked up from germline, CDR1 is SGHKS and CDR2 is YYEKEE (reference sequence). V lost 0 bases and J lost 3, with 13 bases in between. This CDR3 reads CASSLVGATNYEQYF. The CDR3 nucleotides are TGTGCCAGCAGCTTGGTGGGGGCAACCAACTACGAGCAGTACTTC.

V and J are TRBV6-2 or TRBV6-3 and TRBJ1-2; 7 positions agree with TRBD1. CDR1 and CDR2 from the germline V gene are MNHEY and SVGEGT. After removal of 5 bases from V and 2 bases from J, the junction contained 5 bases not matched to a gene. This CDR3 has 14 amino acids. CDR3 in amino acids: CASSRTGYNYGYTF. Written as DNA, the CDR3 is TGTGCCAGCAGTCGGACAGGCTACAACTATGGCTACACCTTC.

The chain is built from TRBV4-3 and TRBJ1-4; 9 nucleotides align to TRBD1. Germline CDR1 and CDR2: LGHNA and YSLEER. V was pared by 1 base and J by 15 bases, with 6 bases of the junction left unmatched. The CDR3 covers 13 residues. DNA of the CDR3: TGCGCCAGCAGCCAAGTTATCGGGACAGGGATGTTTTTT. Its protein is CASSQVIGTGMFF.

This rearrangement joins TRBV24-1 to TRBJ2-2; 8 bases are a match to TRBD2. V was pared by 0 bases and J by 5 bases, with 10 bases of the junction left unmatched. The germline V gene encodes CDR1 KGHDR and CDR2 SFDVKD. This CDR3 contains 18 residues. The CDR3 is CATSDLRGTLAGTGELFF. In DNA, the CDR3 is TGTGCCACCAGTGATTTGAGGGGGACCTTAGCGGGAACCGGGGAGCTGTTTTTT.

The chain has TRBV19 and TRBJ1-5, with 9 positions matching TRBD1. The CDR3 is made up of 17 amino acids. The germline CDR1 and CDR2 sequences are LNHDA and SQIVND (reference sequence). V was clipped by 3 bases and J by 3 bases; unmatched bases: 9. CDR3 sequence: CASSIRDRDLTNQPQHF. DNA for the CDR3: TGTGCCAGTAGTATCCGGGACAGGGACCTTACCAATCAGCCCCAGCATTTT.

V is TRBV9 and J is TRBJ2-7; D is possibly TRBD1 (5 bases). The ends were cut back, 0 bases at V and 0 bases at J, with 10 bases in the middle. This CDR3 comprises 15 residues. Germline CDR1 SGDLS, CDR2 YYNGEE. The CDR3 nucleotides read TGTGCCAGCAGCGTAGGGGGCAGATACTCCTACGAGCAGTACTTC. Protein: CASSVGGRYSYEQYF.

CDR3 sequence: CAINGANVANYGYTF. DNA of the CDR3: TGTGCCATCAACGGAGCGAACGTAGCTAACTATGGCTACACCTTC. The genes are TRBV10-3 and TRBJ1-2, with D unclear. Between the trimmed V and J ends, which lost 7 bases and 0 bases, there was a span of 15 bases. CDR3 length equals 15 residues. CDR1 and CDR2 (germline): ENHRY, SYGVKD.

This sequence joins TRBV6-1 and TRBJ2-7; TRBD1 matches at 7 bases. CDR1 and CDR2 from the germline V gene are MNHNS and SASEGT. The V and J ends lost 4 bases and 1 base, in that order; junction bases with no gene match: 10. The CDR3 sequence is 16 residues long. The DNA of the CDR3 is TGTGCCAGCAGTGCCTCGGGACAGCTACCATCCTACGAGCAGTACTTC. Its protein product is CASSASGQLPSYEQYF.